Listed below are T cell receptor beta chains from one sample, sequenced in a study of high-grade serous ovarian cancer treatment subgroups. TCRdb keeps only in-frame clones here, not all; method: immunoSEQ multiplex PCR. The table shows about 6,800 clones, with approximately 79% occurring only once. The material sequenced was tumor tissue. These receptors all stem from a human donor with high-grade serous ovarian cancer. The CDR3 runs from the conserved cysteine through the conserved F or W. D genes are given only for firm matches. Only part of the rows carry a size: once, few, many, or a class if the clone is expanded.

clone size	V gene	J gene	CDR3 length	D gene	CDR3 protein	CDR3 DNA
few	TRBV7-2	TRBJ1-2	15	.	CASSLAWGPGSGYTF	TGTGCCAGCAGCTTAGCGTGGGGACCGGGAAGCGGCTACACCTTC
.	TRBV7-2	TRBJ1-2	15	.	CASSTAPGGVRGYTF	TGTGCCAGCAGCACTGCCCCCGGGGGGGTAAGGGGCTACACCTTC
few	TRBV19	TRBJ1-5	17	.	CASSIGLQVVSNQPQHF	TGTGCCAGTAGTATAGGTCTACAGGTTGTTAGCAATCAGCCCCAGCATTTT
.	TRBV19	TRBJ1-2	15	.	CASSTPFRGNYGYTF	TGTGCCAGTAGTACCCCTTTTCGGGGGAACTATGGCTACACCTTC
.	TRBV5-1	TRBJ2-5	14	.	CASSLASQAETQYF	TGCGCCAGCAGCTTGGCCAGCCAGGCAGAGACCCAGTACTTC
few	TRBV9	TRBJ1-2	17	TRBD1	CASSPSALGQGGRGYTF	TGTGCCAGCAGCCCCTCAGCGTTAGGGCAGGGGGGGAGAGGCTACACCTTC
few	TRBV9	TRBJ1-2	14	TRBD1	CASSAEQGRKGYTF	TGTGCCAGCAGCGCGGAACAGGGGCGTAAGGGCTACACCTTC
.	TRBV6-6	TRBJ1-4	16	.	CASSYPTRGSNEKLFF	TGTGCCAGCAGTTACCCTACCAGGGGCTCTAATGAAAAACTGTTTTTT
.	TRBV9	TRBJ1-6	15	TRBD1	CASGRPGQGHSPLHF	TGTGCCAGCGGACGACCGGGACAGGGACATTCACCCCTCCACTTT
.	TRBV5-1	TRBJ2-1	16	TRBD2	CASSLEAWTSVDEQFF	TGCGCCAGCAGCTTGGAAGCCTGGACTAGCGTCGACGAGCAGTTCTTC
.	TRBV19	TRBJ2-3	12	.	CASSIKSDTQYF	TGTGCCAGTAGTATAAAATCAGATACGCAGTATTTT
.	TRBV5-4	TRBJ1-2	14	.	CASSPPGADYGYTF	TGTGCCAGCAGCCCCCCAGGGGCGGACTATGGCTACACCTTC
.	TRBV2	TRBJ1-2	14	.	CASSGGPGNYGYTF	TGTGCCAGCAGCGGGGGGCCAGGGAACTATGGCTACACCTTC
.	TRBV14	TRBJ1-2	16	.	CASSLLRGQGFYGYTF	TGTGCCAGCAGCCTCCTCCGCGGCCAGGGTTTTTATGGCTACACCTTC
.	TRBV7-9	TRBJ2-5	14	TRBD1	CASSPLQGKETQYF	TGTGCCAGCAGCCCGCTACAGGGGAAGGAGACCCAGTACTTC
.	TRBV7-9	TRBJ2-7	17	.	CASSSHRQASSSYEQYF	TGTGCCAGCAGCTCACATAGACAGGCCTCAAGCTCCTACGAGCAGTACTTC
.	TRBV29-1	TRBJ2-5	16	.	CSVDNPGGPQGETQYF	TGCAGCGTTGATAATCCGGGGGGGCCACAGGGGGAGACCCAGTACTTC
.	TRBV4-1	TRBJ2-5	14	.	CASSQLSDQETQYF	TGCGCCAGCAGCCAATTGTCAGATCAAGAGACCCAGTACTTC
.	TRBV7-9	TRBJ1-1	13	.	CASSSDGNTEAFF	TGTGCCAGCAGCAGCGACGGGAACACTGAAGCTTTCTTT
.	TRBV6-5	TRBJ2-7	15	.	CASSYSRTSRYEQYF	TGTGCCAGCAGTTACTCCCGTACAAGTCGCTACGAGCAGTACTTC
.	TRBV19	TRBJ1-2	14	TRBD1	CASSLATGPWGYTF	TGTGCCAGTAGTCTGGCGACAGGGCCATGGGGCTACACCTTC
.	TRBV7-6	TRBJ1-3	15	.	CASSQTPSSGNTIYF	TGTGCCAGCAGTCAAACGCCTAGTTCTGGAAACACCATATATTTT
.	TRBV9	TRBJ2-7	15	TRBD2	CASSVQGLAGSEQYF	TGTGCCAGCAGCGTGCAGGGACTAGCGGGTTCCGAGCAGTACTTC
.	TRBV5-1	TRBJ2-7	19	TRBD2	CASSIRSTRGAGATYEQYF	TGCGCCAGCAGCATAAGGAGTACTAGAGGGGCGGGAGCAACCTACGAGCAGTACTTC
once	TRBV19	TRBJ2-3	15	TRBD2	CASSIASGGTDTQYF	TGTGCCAGTAGTATTGCTAGCGGGGGCACAGATACGCAGTATTTT
few	TRBV5-1	TRBJ2-1	13	.	CASSWDPYNEQFF	TGCGCCAGCAGCTGGGACCCCTACAATGAGCAGTTCTTC
.	TRBV10-1	TRBJ2-1	16	TRBD2	CASLRNSGGAMNEQFF	TGCGCCAGCTTAAGGAATAGCGGGGGGGCGATGAATGAGCAGTTCTTC
.	TRBV5-4	TRBJ1-5	15	TRBD1	CASSPGQGINQPQHF	TGTGCCAGCAGCCCCGGACAGGGGATAAATCAGCCCCAGCATTTT
few	TRBV7-8	TRBJ2-3	18	TRBD2	CASSFFGLAGGPPDTQYF	TGTGCCAGCAGCTTCTTTGGACTAGCGGGGGGGCCCCCGGATACGCAGTATTTT
few	TRBV2	TRBJ2-2	18	.	CASSVAPPWQGNTGELFF	TGTGCCAGCAGTGTAGCCCCTCCCTGGCAGGGGAACACCGGGGAGCTGTTTTTT
once	TRBV2	TRBJ2-1	13	.	CASSEAGLGEQFF	TGTGCCAGCAGTGAAGCCGGACTGGGTGAGCAGTTCTTC
.	TRBV7-2	TRBJ2-3	15	.	CASSLSPGFTDTQYF	TGTGCCAGCAGCTTGTCCCCAGGGTTCACAGATACGCAGTATTTT
few	TRBV11-2	TRBJ2-7	15	TRBD1	CASSWTGVGSYEQYF	TGTGCCAGCAGCTGGACAGGGGTGGGCTCCTACGAGCAGTACTTC
.	TRBV5-1	TRBJ2-2	17	.	CASSLLPGTRNTGELFF	TGCGCCAGCAGCTTGCTCCCCGGGACTCGGAACACCGGGGAGCTGTTTTTT
.	TRBV6-4	TRBJ2-3	15	TRBD2	CASSDSSGGADTQYF	TGTGCCAGCAGTGACTCTAGCGGGGGGGCAGATACGCAGTATTTT
.	TRBV6-6	TRBJ2-5	14	TRBD1	CASSYPGQGETQYF	TGTGCCAGCAGTTACCCAGGACAGGGAGAGACCCAGTACTTC
.	TRBV5-6	TRBJ1-1	13	.	CASSLAPNTEAFF	TGTGCCAGCAGCTTGGCCCCTAACACTGAAGCTTTCTTT
.	TRBV6-1	TRBJ2-1	11	.	CASTHIDEQFF	TGTGCCAGCACGCATATCGATGAGCAGTTCTTC
.	TRBV18	TRBJ1-2	17	TRBD1	CASSPSPDRGTHYGYTF	TGTGCCAGCTCCCCCTCCCCCGACAGGGGGACTCACTATGGCTACACCTTC
.	TRBV5-1	TRBJ2-1	13	.	CASSFTPYNEQFF	TGCGCCAGCAGCTTCACGCCCTACAATGAGCAGTTCTTC
.	TRBV19	TRBJ1-1	12	.	CASTGSEIKAFF	TGTGCCAGTACAGGGTCCGAAATTAAAGCTTTCTTT
.	TRBV4-1	TRBJ2-3	13	.	CASSQAVPDTQYF	TGCGCCAGCAGCCAAGCGGTCCCAGATACGCAGTATTTT
.	TRBV18	TRBJ2-1	15	.	CASSPPLQAVNEQFF	TGTGCCAGCTCACCACCGTTACAAGCGGTCAATGAGCAGTTCTTC
once	TRBV11-3	TRBJ2-2	13	.	CASSLDQGGELFF	TGTGCCAGCAGCTTAGATCAGGGAGGGGAGCTGTTTTTT
.	TRBV5-8	TRBJ2-5	15	TRBD2	CASSQGLAGVETQYF	TGTGCCAGCAGCCAGGGACTAGCGGGGGTGGAGACCCAGTACTTC
few	TRBV29-1	TRBJ1-1	15	TRBD1	CSVLGGTGGNTEAFF	TGCAGCGTCCTAGGGGGGACAGGGGGGAACACTGAAGCTTTCTTT